Presented here are 12 T cell receptor beta chains from one specimen sequenced in a study of blood T cell repertoires in COVID-19. The repertoire was sequenced with immunoSEQ multiplex PCR; TCRdb's copy has only in-frame clones and lacks some. In the table there are under 250,000 clones, about 83% of which are singletons. Material for sequencing was peripheral blood. Receptor source: a woman aged 40 to 55 with active or convalescent COVID-19.

The gene calls are TRBV29-1 and TRBJ2-5, with a weak D call TRBD2 (6 bases). The CDR3 sequence is 12 residues long. The V and J ends lost 1 base and 6 bases respectively, with 9 bases between them. From germline, CDR1 is SQVTM and CDR2 ANQGSEA. Here the CDR3 DNA reads TGCAGCGTTGAAGGGGGGGTACAGACCCAGTACTTC. This gives the protein CSVEGGVQTQYF. Based on the CDR3 plus reference TRBV29-1 and TRBJ2-5, the full variable domain is SAVISQKPSRDICQRGTSLTIQCQVDSQVTMMFWYRQQPGQSLTLIATANQGSEATYESGFVIDKFPISRPNLTFSTLTVSNMSPEDSSIYLCSVEGGVQTQYFGPGTRLLVL.

The chain uses TRBV15 and TRBJ2-7; 11 bases match TRBD1. Germline loops: CDR1 LNHNV, CDR2 YYDKDF (reference sequence). This CDR3 comprises 14 residues. The J segment lost 10 bases and the V segment lost 1 base, leaving 6 bases of the junction unmatched. CDR3 coding DNA: TGTGCCACCAGCAGAGTCCTGGACAGGGGGCTACAGTACTTC. Its protein is CATSRVLDRGLQYF.

This clone was seen a handful of times. The DNA of the CDR3 is TGTGCCAGCTCACCGGGGACAGGGGGCGGATCGGAAGGCTACACCTTC. Amino acid sequence: CASSPGTGGGSEGYTF. This sequence joins TRBV18 and TRBJ1-2; 12 bases are a match to TRBD1. Losses at the gene ends were 3 bases for V and 8 bases for J; bases not matched to a gene: 10. The germline CDR1 and CDR2 sequences are KGHSH and LQKENI. The CDR3 is made up of 16 amino acids. The full variable domain, with the rest looked up from reference TRBV18 and TRBJ1-2, is NAGVMQNPRHLVRRRGQEARLRCSPMKGHSHVYWYRQLPEEGLKFMVYLQKENIIDESGMPKERFSAEFPKEGPSILRIQQVVRGDSAAYFCASSPGTGGGSEGYTFGSGTRLTVV.

The chain employs TRBV27 and TRBJ1-6; no firm D call. Trimming pared 6 bases from V and 9 bases from J, leaving 15 bases between. The CDR3 spans 14 residues. Germline assignment: CDR1 MNHEY and CDR2 SMNVEV (reference sequence). The CDR3 DNA reads as TGTGCCAGCAGCCTATTTGCCGGAGGTTCACCCCTCCACTTT. It translates to CASSLFAGGSPLHF.

The genes are TRBV24-1 and TRBJ1-1; TRBD1 is a possible D gene (5 bases). This CDR3 is built from 14 residues. Germline lookup yields CDR1 KGHDR and CDR2 SFDVKD. With 3 bases removed from V and 4 bases from J, the gap between germline ends came to 11 bases. The chain's CDR3 is CATSDPGLGTEAFF. The CDR3 nucleotides are TGTGCCACCAGTGATCCAGGGTTGGGCACTGAAGCTTTCTTT.

J is TRBJ1-4 and V is TRBV21-1; the table's D call TRBD1 went unverified against the DNA. TRBV21-1 is a listed pseudogene. This CDR3 comprises 20 residues. This chain's CDR3 is CASSIIRTGREGGHNEKLFF. For the CDR3, the DNA is TGTGCCAGCAGCATCATCCGGACAGGAAGAGAAGGGGGTCATAATGAAAAACTGTTTTTT.

The V gene is TRBV18, the J gene TRBJ2-7; D uncertain. The germline V gene encodes CDR1 KGHSH and CDR2 LQKENI. Trimming took 3 bases from V and 4 from J, leaving 10 bases between them. The CDR3 has 13 amino acids. The CDR3 sequence is CASSPGPRYEQYF. In DNA, the CDR3 is TGTGCCAGCTCACCGGGCCCCCGGTACGAGCAGTACTTC.

This chain joins TRBV10-3 and TRBJ2-3, with 8 bases identical to TRBD1. The CDR3 extends over 15 amino acids. J lost 0 bases, V lost 9 bases, and 8 bases had no gene match. Germline V gene sequence: CDR1 ENHRY, CDR2 SYGVKD. CDR3 amino acids: CAMSHGQGSTDTQYF. CDR3 nucleotide sequence: TGTGCCATGAGCCACGGACAGGGCAGCACAGATACGCAGTATTTT.

This clone was seen a few times. The V call is TRBV6-4, the J call TRBJ2-5; possible D gene TRBD2, 6 bases. This CDR3 spans 13 amino acids. Germline lookup yields CDR1 MRHNA and CDR2 SNTAGT. V lost 5 bases to trimming and J lost 5 bases, with 12 bases between them. CDR3 DNA: TGTGCCAGCAGTTCCCGACTAGGGGAGACCCAGTACTTC. Translating gives CASSSRLGETQYF.

This chain connects TRBV5-1 to TRBJ2-7; 10 positions agree with TRBD1. Germline loops: CDR1 SGHRS, CDR2 YFSETQ. J lost 2 bases, V lost 0 bases, and 5 bases had no gene match. CDR3 length: 16 residues. The CDR3 sequence is CASSLDVGTGAYEQYF. CDR3 nucleotide sequence: TGCGCCAGCAGCTTGGACGTTGGGACAGGGGCCTACGAGCAGTACTTC.

Only one count was recorded for this clone. The chain has TRBV4-2 and TRBJ1-2, with D perhaps matching TRBD1 (5 bases). This CDR3 has 15 residues. Germline-derived CDR1 and CDR2 are LGHNA and YNFKEQ. V dropped 0 bases and J dropped 1 base, with 9 bases sitting between them. This chain's CDR3 is CASSQERGYNYGYTF. The CDR3 DNA reads as TGTGCCAGCAGCCAAGAGCGGGGGTATAACTATGGCTACACCTTC.

The rearrangement uses TRBV14 and TRBJ1-4; D is unresolved. The CDR3 runs 13 residues. Germline-derived CDR1 and CDR2 are SGHDN and FVKESK. Trimming shortened V by 1 base and J by 6 bases, and 6 bases separated the two germline ends. Here the CDR3 reads CASSQARYEKLFF. The CDR3 nucleotides are TGTGCCAGCAGCCAAGCCAGATATGAAAAACTGTTTTTT. Filled out from reference TRBV14 and TRBJ1-4, the complete variable domain reads EAGVTQFPSHSVIEKGQTVTLRCDPISGHDNLYWYRRVMGKEIKFLLHFVKESKQDESGMPNNRFLAERTGGTYSTLKVQPAELEDSGVYFCASSQARYEKLFFGSGTQLSVL.